This T cell receptor beta chain was sequenced during a study of cytomegalovirus exposure and HLA in healthy donors. Study outcomes and limitations: Investigators reported more than 150 TCR beta chains as tied to cytomegalovirus. With later analysis, a missense DCLRE1C variant became linked to TCR beta V- and J-gene trimming.

Researchers ran the PCR with 60 Vbeta and 13 Jbeta primers. In the original workflow: An analysis performed later counted about 80 million unique TCR beta chains (roughly 11 million of them shared). Data came from immunoSEQ multiplex PCR; TCRdb stores just in-frame clones and leaves some out. D and trimming were read from the DNA, whereas the V and J calls and clone size are those reported in that table. The sample has some 84,000 clones, roughly 63% seen once. Regarding this clone: Its antigen is currently unknown.

The germline V gene has CDR1 SGHRS and CDR2 YFSETQ. This CDR3 has 16 amino acids. The J segment lost 4 bases and the V segment lost 0 bases, leaving 6 bases of the junction unmatched. The rearrangement joins TRBV5-1 to TRBJ2-1; 8 positions match TRBD2. Material: PBMCs. The receptor was isolated from a woman between 40 and 55 years old in good health and CMV-seropositive. The DNA of the CDR3 is TGCGCCAGCAGCTTGGCCGGAGCGGGAGCTTACAATGAGCAGTTCTTC. Its protein is CASSLAGAGAYNEQFF. Looking up the rest from reference TRBV5-1 and TRBJ2-1 gives the full variable domain: KAGVTQTPRYLIKTRGQQVTLSCSPISGHRSVSWYQQTPGQGLQFLFEYFSETQRNKGNFPGRFSGRQFSNSRSEMNVSTLELGDSALYLCASSLAGAGAYNEQFFGPGTRLTVL.